This T cell receptor beta chain was documented in a study of graft-versus-host responses after intestinal transplantation. The method was immunoSEQ multiplex PCR; TCRdb's version includes in-frame clones alone and lacks a portion of them. Of about 25,000 clones detected, 90% to 95% appear once; the ten largest clones hold less than 0.85%. Germline CDR1 and CDR2: MGHDK and SYGVNS. V was clipped by 3 bases and J by 7 bases, with 12 bases between them. The CDR3 runs to 13 residues. The chain combines TRBV25-1 with TRBJ1-2; D might be TRBD1 (6 bases). This sample comprised PBMCs, obtained just over 29 days after intestinal transplant. This TCR came from a human patient who received an intestinal transplant, so some T cells may come from the graft donor. The CDR3 loop reads CASSDAGASGYTF. The CDR3 DNA follows: TGTGCCAGCAGTGATGCAGGGGCCTCTGGCTACACCTTC.